The 18 T cell receptor beta chains presented below share a single source sample, sequenced in a study of vaccination and CD4 T cells after COVID-19. Their recognized antigens are unknown. An Oncomine TCR Beta short-read assay was used to sequence the DNA from cultured CD4+ T cells. TCRdb reprocessed the PCR reads via MiXCR and lists one record per CDR3 protein. This sample has roughly 20,000 distinct CDR3 sequences, with roughly 40% found just once. The treatment here: roughly 10-day PBMC culture with coronavirus spike peptide pools or control peptides (ViraFEST assay). Sequenced here: CD4+ T cells from blood, cultured in vitro, sampled after SARS-CoV-2 vaccination. The receptor source for this set is a human donor who had recovered from COVID-19.

The sample holds a few counts of this clonotype. This sequence joins TRBV20-1 and TRBJ1-1, with D possibly being TRBD1 (6 bases). From germline, CDR1 is DFQATT and CDR2 SNEGSKA (reference sequence). V gave up 1 base and J gave up 0 bases, with 12 bases separating them. This CDR3 is 15 amino acids long. CDR3 DNA: TGCAGTGCTAGAGCTTTCCAGGGGTTGAACACTGAAGCTTTCTTT. Protein sequence: CSARAFQGLNTEAFF.

The chain recombines TRBV7-2 with TRBJ2-5; D unclear. CDR1 is SGHTA, CDR2 FQGNSA, per germline. V dropped 0 bases and J dropped 2 bases, with 10 bases sitting between them. This CDR3 contains 15 residues. The CDR3 nucleotides are TGTGCCAGCAGCTTAGCCGGGCCCTTTCAAGAGACCCAGTACTTC. It specifies CASSLAGPFQETQYF.

This clonotype was counted only a few times. V is TRBV7-9 and J is TRBJ2-5; tentatively, D is TRBD2 (6 bases). CDR3 size: 13 residues. Germline V gene lookup returns CDR1 SEHNR and CDR2 FQNEAQ (reference sequence). V lost 5 bases and J lost 10, with 17 bases in between. In DNA form, the CDR3 reads TGTGCCAGCAGCCCCCACGGGGGTCAAGGCCAGTACTTC. Amino acid sequence: CASSPHGGQGQYF.

The table lists this clonotype with a few counts. The genes are TRBV12-3 or TRBV12-4 and TRBJ1-5; a weak D match, TRBD1 (5 bases). Trimming left V 3 bases short and J 4 bases short, with 7 bases between. The CDR3 covers 13 residues. CDR3 loop: CASSLGPNQPQHF. The CDR3 nucleotides are TGTGCCAGCAGTTTGGGACCTAATCAGCCCCAGCATTTT.

The chain combines TRBV7-2 with TRBJ2-7, with 9 bases matching TRBD1. The CDR3 covers 15 residues. CDR1 and CDR2 (germline): SGHTA, FQGNSA. V trimming: 1 base; J trimming: 4 bases; junction bases outside the gene matches: 5. CDR3 in amino acids: CASSLGGQGLYEQYF. The CDR3 DNA sequence: TGTGCCAGCAGCTTAGGGGGACAGGGTTTATACGAGCAGTACTTC.

This clonotype appeared a single time. V gene TRBV11-1 combines with J gene TRBJ2-3, with D maybe TRBD1 (7 bases). This CDR3 has 14 amino acids. Trimming shortened V by 5 bases and J by 5 bases, and 14 bases separated the two germline ends. The V gene's germline CDR1 is SGHAT and CDR2 FQDESV (reference sequence). The CDR3 DNA reads TGTGCCAGCAGCACCCGACAGGGAGGAGATACGCAGTATTTT. This encodes CASSTRQGGDTQYF.

V gene TRBV6-1 combines with J gene TRBJ1-1; D call uncertain. Trimming removed 6 bases from V and 1 base from J, with 0 bases in between. Germline V lookup: CDR1 MNHNS, CDR2 SASEGT. The CDR3 is 10 residues long. CDR3 loop: CASRNTEAFF. In DNA, the CDR3 is TGTGCCAGCAGGAACACTGAAGCTTTCTTT.

This clonotype turned up a few times. The chain couples TRBV6-1 to TRBJ1-5; D not resolved. Germline assignment: CDR1 MNHNS and CDR2 SASEGT. Trimming stripped 8 bases from V and 0 bases from J, with 17 bases between. This CDR3 has 16 residues. Here the CDR3 reads CASGFPQLYSNQPQHF. The CDR3 DNA sequence: TGTGCCAGCGGATTCCCACAGCTCTATAGCAATCAGCCCCAGCATTTT.

The chain is built from TRBV6-5 and TRBJ2-7; 7 nucleotides align to TRBD2. The germline V gene has CDR1 MNHEY and CDR2 SVGAGI. This CDR3 is 15 amino acids long. The V and J ends lost 0 bases and 4 bases, in that order; junction bases with no gene match: 6. The CDR3 reads CASSYSGTTRYEQYF. For the CDR3, the DNA is TGTGCCAGCAGTTACTCCGGGACTACCCGTTACGAGCAGTACTTC.

A word on this clonotype: One junction end disagrees with the germline gene, perhaps due to a read error. This chain connects TRBV20-1 to TRBJ1-4; 7 nucleotides align to TRBD1. Germline V gene data show CDR1 as DFQATT and CDR2 as SNEGSKA (reference sequence). CDR3 size: 13 residues. The DNA of the CDR3 is TGCAGCGCTAGGGGGCGAGCTAAGGAAAAACTGTTTTTT. This encodes CSARGRAKEKLFF.

This sequence joins TRBV11-2 and TRBJ1-6; 10 bases are shared with TRBD1. Unmatched junction bases numbered 11, after V lost 5 bases and J lost 7 bases. Germline values: CDR1 SGHAT, CDR2 FQNNGV. CDR3 length equals 17 residues. CDR3 DNA sequence: TGTGCCAGCAGCGGAAGCCGGGACAGGGGAGTCAATTCACCCCTCCACTTT. Protein sequence: CASSGSRDRGVNSPLHF.

V and J are TRBV6-1 and TRBJ1-5; TRBD1 is a possible D gene (6 bases). In germline, CDR1 is MNHNS, CDR2 SASEGT. This CDR3 comprises 15 residues. Trimming pared 11 bases from V and 2 bases from J, leaving 19 bases between. CDR3 coding DNA: TGTGCCGCCGGGCAGGCGGGGGCGCGCAATCAGCCCCAGCATTTT. Protein sequence: CAAGQAGARNQPQHF.

The V gene is TRBV27, the J gene TRBJ2-7, with D possibly matching TRBD1 (6 bases). CDR3 size: 14 residues. Germline CDR1 and CDR2: MNHEY and SMNVEV (reference sequence). Trimming took 3 bases from V and 10 from J, leaving 19 bases between them. CDR3 amino acids: CASSLTGPPTSQYF. DNA for the CDR3: TGTGCCAGCAGTTTGACAGGACCTCCTACGAGCCAGTACTTC.

The chain recombines TRBV6-1 with TRBJ1-5; D ambiguous. Germline V gene data show CDR1 as MNHNS and CDR2 as SASEGT. This CDR3 region has 15 residues. V gave up 1 base and J gave up 4 bases, with 11 bases separating them. The CDR3 region is CASSEGLSPNQPQHF. CDR3 sequence (DNA): TGTGCCAGCAGTGAAGGCCTTAGCCCAAATCAGCCCCAGCATTTT.

This clonotype was counted once. The chain couples TRBV9 to TRBJ1-2; possible D gene TRBD1, 5 bases. The germline CDR1 and CDR2 sequences are SGDLS and YYNGEE. The CDR3 consists of 12 residues. Trimming removed 4 bases from V and 8 bases from J, with 12 bases in between. The CDR3 region has the DNA TGTGCCAGCAGCCGTGGCGGGGGGGGCTACACCTTC. Protein product: CASSRGGGGYTF.

The V call is TRBV4-3, the J call TRBJ2-7, with D tentatively TRBD2 (5 bases). Germline V lookup: CDR1 LGHNA, CDR2 YSLEER. This CDR3 spans 14 amino acids. V lost 4 bases and J 4 bases, leaving 14 bases between the germline ends. The CDR3 coding sequence is TGCGCCAGCAGCCGTGCTACTAGGGCGTACGAGCAGTACTTC. Its translation is CASSRATRAYEQYF.

This clonotype was seen a few times. This chain uses TRBV7-8 with TRBJ1-1, with D unclear. Germline CDR1 reads SGHVS; CDR2 reads FQNEAQ. The V and J ends lost 7 bases and 3 bases respectively, with 12 bases between them. The CDR3 is 13 amino acids. The CDR3 loop reads CASIEGRDTEAFF. The CDR3, as DNA: TGTGCCAGCATTGAGGGTAGGGACACTGAAGCTTTCTTT.

This clonotype has a handful of counts. This chain joins TRBV20-1 and TRBJ2-2; the D gene could be TRBD1 or TRBD2 (5 bases each). This CDR3 comprises 14 residues. Trimming took off 6 bases at V and 6 bases at J, with 17 bases between the two ends. Germline V lookup: CDR1 DFQATT, CDR2 SNEGSKA (reference sequence). CDR3 nucleotide sequence: TGCAGTGCCCCCCGAGCCGGGGCCCCCGGGGAGCTGTTTTTT. Protein product: CSAPRAGAPGELFF.